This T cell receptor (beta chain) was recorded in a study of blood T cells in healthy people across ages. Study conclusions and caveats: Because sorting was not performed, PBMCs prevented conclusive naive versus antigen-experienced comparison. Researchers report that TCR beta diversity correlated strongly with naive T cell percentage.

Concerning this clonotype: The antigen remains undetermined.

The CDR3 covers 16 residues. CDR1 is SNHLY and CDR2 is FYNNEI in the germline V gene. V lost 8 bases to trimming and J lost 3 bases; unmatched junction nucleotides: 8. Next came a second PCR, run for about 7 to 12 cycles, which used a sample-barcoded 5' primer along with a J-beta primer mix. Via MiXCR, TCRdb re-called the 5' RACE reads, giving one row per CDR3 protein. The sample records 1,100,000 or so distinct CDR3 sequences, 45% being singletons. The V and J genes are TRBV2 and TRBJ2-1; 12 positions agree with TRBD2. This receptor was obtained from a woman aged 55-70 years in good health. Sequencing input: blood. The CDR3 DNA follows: TGTGCCAGCCGGCTAGCGGGAGGGGCGGGCTACAATGAGCAGTTCTTC. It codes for CASRLAGGAGYNEQFF. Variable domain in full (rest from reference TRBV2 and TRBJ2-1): EPEVTQTPSHQVTQMGQEVILRCVPISNHLYFYWYRQILGQKVEFLVSFYNNEISEKSEIFDDQFSVERPDGSNFTLKIRSTKLEDSAMYFCASRLAGGAGYNEQFFGPGTRLTVL.